The text below deals with one T cell receptor beta chain. Its antigen remains undetermined. The germline gene is not matched at one end of the junction; a read error may be the cause. CDR1 and CDR2, per the germline V gene, are SGHVS and FQNEAQ. From the cysteine through the phenylalanine, the CDR3 covers 12 amino acids. Only CDR3 DNA is held: 36 bases, read in frame from base 1. TCR beta VDJ combination and CDR3 sequence profiling used genomic DNA as the template. An Illumina HiSeq 2000 was used for TCR repertoire sequencing. As for the authors' bioinformatics: TRBV/TRBJ rearrangement plots, CDR3 size and DJ length profiles, and Simpson's diversity index were used to assess repertoires. The most abundant DNA sequence in the deep sequencing data was taken as the immunodominant clone. CDR3 amino acid sequences were checked for sharing across subjects and were also compared against the VDJdb database and published repertoires. TCRdb's own reprocessing of the public reads used fastp at Q25 and MiXCR and kept productive beta chains. Rows are unified per CDR3 protein, each entry keeping the most common DNA and genes. The V and J calls reflect TCRdb's pipeline rather than the authors' work. The sample table records fewer than 200,000 distinct CDR3 sequences; approximately 48% of these occur just once. The top ten clones comprise more than 1.5% of the sample.

This specimen comes from a study of CD8+CD57+ T cells in acquired aplastic anemia (dated by TCRdb to between 2017 and 2018). Study-level background: On average, sorted CD4+ and CD8+ cells yielded around 3.4 ug of extracted DNA, with a range of roughly 0.18 to 30 ug. CD8+CD57+ expansion was defined as frequency above the mean frequency observed in healthy subjects. The paper's findings and limits, for the study overall: Between patients and healthy controls, no significant difference in CD8+ Simpson's diversity was found (P=0.060). About 30 CD8+ CDR3 sequences were found to be shared between patients and controls, but these sequences appeared to be highly expressed in patients and within the immunodominant clones of the patients.

The patients picked for sequencing were ones in whom flow cytometry had shown an expansion of CD8+CD57+ cells. Every patient had a diagnosis of severe acquired aplastic anemia based on International Study of Aplastic Anemia and Agranulocytosis and Camitta criteria. Patients had received no therapy at the time of blood sampling. The study deep-sequenced TCR repertoires of sorted CD4+ and CD8+ blood T cells from severe aplastic anemia patients and healthy subjects. Patients were enrolled under clinicaltrials.gov protocols 00001620, 01623167, 00001397, 00071045, 00081523 and 00961064 in the USA. Ficoll-Paque density gradient centrifugation was used to isolate peripheral blood mononuclear cells. Before DNA was extracted, CD4+ and CD8+ T cells were sorted using either FACS or magnetic beads.

This chain is built from TRBV7-8 and TRBJ2-7; there is no confident call for the D gene. The sequence derives from a human donor with aplastic anemia. Sequencing input: sorted CD4+, CD8+, or CD8+CD57+ T cells (not recorded which) from PBMCs. The DNA is as follows: TGCGCCAGCAGCCACGAGCCGGGTGAGCAGTACTTC. It encodes CASSHEPGEQYF.